The 15 T cell receptor beta chains presented below share a single source sample, sequenced in a study of CD8 T cells in ankylosing spondylitis. In TCRdb, the 5' RACE reads were re-called with MiXCR into one record per CDR3 protein. The data show under 250,000 distinct CDR3 sequences, 7% to 10% seen once. Sequenced sample: blood, either unsorted or a sorted T cell fraction (not recorded which). Receptor source: a female donor with ankylosing spondylitis or in good health (not recorded which).

This clonotype was picked up many times. The CDR3 loop reads CASSIQQGAPYGYTF. CDR3 nucleotides: TGTGCCAGCAGTATACAACAGGGGGCCCCCTATGGCTACACCTTC. The chain employs TRBV12-3 or TRBV12-4 and TRBJ1-2; TRBD1 agrees at 9 bases. The CDR3 loop spans 15 amino acids. V lost 5 bases, J lost 4 bases, and 8 bases stayed unmatched.

This clonotype has at least ten counts. This chain links TRBV7-6 with TRBJ1-2, with D tentatively TRBD1 (6 bases). This CDR3 is built from 13 residues. The germline V gene encodes CDR1 SGHVS and CDR2 FNYEAQ. V dropped 5 bases and J dropped 8 bases, with 15 bases sitting between them. The CDR3 region is CASSSGGSGGYTF. DNA for the CDR3: TGTGCCAGCAGCAGCGGGGGCTCGGGCGGCTACACCTTC.

This clonotype was seen ten or more times. The CDR3 sequence: CASSYSGGGTGELFF. CDR3 nucleotides: TGTGCCAGCAGTTACTCTGGCGGGGGCACCGGGGAGCTGTTTTTT. The V gene is TRBV6-5, the J gene TRBJ2-2; 7 nucleotides align to TRBD2. Germline CDR1 reads MNHEY; CDR2 reads SVGAGI. V dropped 0 bases and J dropped 4; count of bases not matched to a gene: 2. The CDR3 loop spans 15 amino acids.

This clonotype was detected ten times or more. V and J are TRBV20-1 and TRBJ2-3, with D unclear. Germline V CDR1 and CDR2: DFQATT, SNEGSKA (reference sequence). CDR3 length: 15 residues. Trimming removed 2 bases at V and 1 base at J, with 13 bases between. The CDR3 DNA reads TGCAGTGCTAGAAGTGCGGCTCTTGGCACAGATACGCAGTATTTT. Translation gives CSARSAALGTDTQYF.

This clonotype turned up a few times. This chain joins TRBV12-3 or TRBV12-4 and TRBJ2-1; D possibly corresponds to TRBD2 (6 bases). This CDR3 has 16 amino acids. The V end lost 4 bases, the J end lost 3 bases, and 16 bases lay between the germline ends. CDR3 bases: TGTGCCAGCAGTTCCCCTAACGGGAGTTTCTACAATGAGCAGTTCTTC. Translation: CASSSPNGSFYNEQFF.

This clonotype was seen repeatedly, ten times or more. The CDR3 DNA reads as TGCGCCAGCAGCTTACAGGGAACGCAGTATTTT. This sequence encodes CASSLQGTQYF. The J gene is TRBJ2-3, the V gene TRBV5-1; D is possibly TRBD1 (6 bases). This CDR3 spans 11 amino acids. Looked up from germline, CDR1 is SGHRS and CDR2 is YFSETQ. The V and J ends lost 2 bases and 9 bases respectively, with 7 bases between them.

This clonotype was detected ten times or more. This chain links TRBV20-1 with TRBJ2-7, with TRBD2 as a possible D gene (5 bases). The germline gives CDR1 DFQATT, CDR2 SNEGSKA (reference sequence). V was clipped by 3 bases and J by 0 bases, with 9 bases between them. The length of the CDR3 is 13 residues. CDR3 in DNA: TGCAGTGCTAGTTTAGGGAGCTCCTACGAGCAGTACTTC. Translation: CSASLGSSYEQYF.

This clonotype has a count of ten or more. This rearrangement joins TRBV24-1 to TRBJ2-1, with 7 positions matching TRBD1. The CDR3 totals 18 residues. The V gene end was trimmed by 4 bases and the J gene end by 8 bases; junction bases not matched to a gene: 19. Germline V gene data show CDR1 as KGHDR and CDR2 as SFDVKD. CDR3 region: CATSDPQSTGLVVDEQFF. The CDR3 DNA follows: TGTGCCACCAGTGACCCTCAGTCGACAGGGCTGGTAGTTGATGAGCAGTTCTTC.

In its sample, this clonotype was seen many times. This sequence joins TRBV29-1 and TRBJ2-2; D is unclear. The CDR3 spans 11 residues. Germline CDR1 is SQVTM and CDR2 is ANQGSEA. V lost 6 bases to trimming and J lost 4 bases, with 6 bases between them. CDR3 sequence reads: CSVQVTGELFF. The CDR3 DNA follows: TGCAGCGTCCAGGTCACCGGGGAGCTGTTTTTT.

This clonotype was seen many times. This chain uses TRBV4-1 with TRBJ2-7; 8 nucleotides agree with TRBD2. CDR3 length: 14 residues. Germline V CDR1 and CDR2: MGHRA, YSYEKL. With V trimmed by 4 bases and J by 2 bases, 4 bases remained unmatched. CDR3 coding DNA: TGCGCCAGCAGCCCGGGAGGGGAACCCTACGAGCAGTACTTC. Residues: CASSPGGEPYEQYF.

This clonotype was seen repeatedly, ten times or more. V is TRBV9 and J is TRBJ2-5, with no clear D. Germline loops: CDR1 SGDLS, CDR2 YYNGEE. Trimming took 0 bases from V and 1 from J, leaving 7 bases between them. This CDR3 region has 14 residues. DNA of the CDR3: TGTGCCAGCAGCGTAGGGCAGGCCCAAGAGACCCAGTACTTC. As protein: CASSVGQAQETQYF.

This clonotype appeared many times. The genes are TRBV25-1 and TRBJ2-7, with D perhaps TRBD2 (6 bases). V lost 1 base and J lost 5, with 12 bases in between. Germline assignment: CDR1 MGHDK and CDR2 SYGVNS. CDR3 length: 14 amino acids. The CDR3 DNA reads as TGTGCCAGCAGTGAATTCGGGGGTTGGGACGAGCAGTACTTC. The encoded protein is CASSEFGGWDEQYF.

CDR3 protein: CASSLSSSCEQYF. For the CDR3, the DNA is TGCGCCAGCAGCCTGTCCAGTAGCTGCGAGCAGTACTTC. The genes are TRBV5-1 and TRBJ2-7; D is undetermined. The germline V and J ends were trimmed by 4 bases and 6 bases, with 14 bases remaining between them. Per the germline V gene, CDR1 is SGHRS and CDR2 is YFSETQ. This CDR3 is built from 13 residues.

This clonotype was seen repeatedly, ten times or more. The chain combines TRBV15 with TRBJ2-1; no definite D call. Germline V CDR1 and CDR2: LNHNV, YYDKDF (reference sequence). The CDR3 has 13 amino acids. V lost 5 bases and J lost 2, with 7 bases in between. This chain's CDR3 is CATSGHPYNEQFF. As DNA, the CDR3 is TGTGCCACCAGCGGGCACCCCTACAATGAGCAGTTCTTC.

This clonotype was seen at least ten times. The chain links TRBV4-2 to TRBJ1-5; D is unclear. The CDR3 has 13 amino acids. Per the germline V gene, CDR1 is LGHNA and CDR2 is YNFKEQ. V gave up 6 bases and J gave up 9 bases, with 15 bases separating them. The CDR3 DNA reads as TGTGCCAGCAGTCGGCGTGAGGGCGCGCCCCAGCATTTT. Translating it yields CASSRREGAPQHF.